A selection of T cell receptor beta chains follows, all from one sample in a study of regulatory T cells in long-lasting Graves disease. MiXCR, applied by TCRdb to the multiplex PCR reads, yields one record per CDR3 protein. This repertoire shows about 340,000 distinct CDR3 sequences, 15% to 20% found once; its top ten account for roughly 27%. This specimen was peripheral blood mononuclear cells (PBMCs), taken when the disease was refractory, from a patient treated with antithyroid drugs. The receptors originated from a female donor with Graves disease. Both conserved end residues are part of each CDR3. D genes are given only for firm matches. Clone size is given for some rows only: seen once, a few or many times, or a class if the clone is expanded.

v_call: TRBV2
clone_size: few
cdr3_length: 14
d_call: .
j_call: TRBJ1-4
cdr3_nt: TGTGCCAGCAGTGAAATGCGCGGGACTAGGGGACTGTTTTTT
cdr3_aa: CASSEMRGTRGLFF

v_call: TRBV25-1
clone_size: .
cdr3_length: 14
d_call: TRBD2
j_call: TRBJ2-5
cdr3_nt: TGTGCCAGCAGTGAATTGACTAGCTATGAGACCCAGTACTTC
cdr3_aa: CASSELTSYETQYF

v_call: TRBV7-9
clone_size: few
cdr3_length: 15
d_call: .
j_call: TRBJ2-2
cdr3_nt: TGTGCCAGCAGCTTGCCTGGGACAAGATCCGGGGAGCTGTTTTTT
cdr3_aa: CASSLPGTRSGELFF

v_call: TRBV7-9
clone_size: few
cdr3_length: 15
d_call: TRBD1
j_call: TRBJ1-2
cdr3_nt: TGTGCCAGCAGCCGACAGGGGGCGCTTGGCTATGGCTACACCTTC
cdr3_aa: CASSRQGALGYGYTF

v_call: TRBV27
clone_size: many
cdr3_length: 16
d_call: .
j_call: TRBJ1-4
cdr3_nt: TGTGCCAGCAGTTTATATCCCAGCAGGGTAGCTGAAAAACTGTTTTTT
cdr3_aa: CASSLYPSRVAEKLFF

v_call: TRBV11-2
clone_size: many
cdr3_length: 15
d_call: .
j_call: TRBJ2-2
cdr3_nt: TGTGCCAGCAGCTTAAGTTTCGCAGACACCGGGGAGCTGTTTTTT
cdr3_aa: CASSLSFADTGELFF

v_call: TRBV10-3
clone_size: many
cdr3_length: 15
d_call: .
j_call: TRBJ2-7
cdr3_nt: TGTGCCATCAGTGAGTCGGAGGCATCTACCTTGGGGCAGTACTTC
cdr3_aa: CAISESEASTLGQYF

v_call: TRBV7-9
clone_size: many
cdr3_length: 13
d_call: .
j_call: TRBJ1-1
cdr3_nt: TGTGCCAGCAGCCGCTCCTGGAACACTGAAGCTTTCTTT
cdr3_aa: CASSRSWNTEAFF

v_call: TRBV11-2
clone_size: few
cdr3_length: 13
d_call: TRBD1
j_call: TRBJ2-5
cdr3_nt: TGTGCCAGCAGCCGGGACAGGGGTCAGACCCAGTACTTC
cdr3_aa: CASSRDRGQTQYF

v_call: TRBV29-1
clone_size: .
cdr3_length: 18
d_call: TRBD2
j_call: TRBJ2-2
cdr3_nt: TGCAGGAGAGCCCCTATAACTAGCGGCGGGTGGAACACCGGGGAGCTGTTTTTT
cdr3_aa: CRRAPITSGGWNTGELFF

v_call: TRBV15
clone_size: few
cdr3_length: 16
d_call: .
j_call: TRBJ1-4
cdr3_nt: TGTGCCACCAGCAGAGGGGGGACCCAACCTAATGAAAAACTGTTTTTT
cdr3_aa: CATSRGGTQPNEKLFF

v_call: TRBV3-1
clone_size: many
cdr3_length: 14
d_call: .
j_call: TRBJ2-5
cdr3_nt: TGTGCCAGCAGCCAAGCCCAGGGGTTGGGGTCCCAGTACTTC
cdr3_aa: CASSQAQGLGSQYF

v_call: TRBV20-1
clone_size: .
cdr3_length: 13
d_call: .
j_call: TRBJ1-5
cdr3_nt: TGCAGTGCTAGTTTCCGGCTCAAGGAGCCCCAGCATTTT
cdr3_aa: CSASFRLKEPQHF

v_call: TRBV11-2
clone_size: many
cdr3_length: 15
d_call: .
j_call: TRBJ2-5
cdr3_nt: TGTGCCAGCAGCTTAGCCTCTGGAGATCTGAGAACCCAGTACTTC
cdr3_aa: CASSLASGDLRTQYF

v_call: TRBV19
clone_size: .
cdr3_length: 14
d_call: .
j_call: TRBJ1-2
cdr3_nt: TGTGCCAGTAGTGCAACAGGTACTAACTATGGCTACACCTTC
cdr3_aa: CASSATGTNYGYTF

v_call: TRBV6-1
clone_size: few
cdr3_length: 15
d_call: TRBD1
j_call: TRBJ1-4
cdr3_nt: TGTGCCAGCGGGTTTTCGACAGGGGAAAATGAAAAACTGTTTTTT
cdr3_aa: CASGFSTGENEKLFF

v_call: TRBV7-8
clone_size: few
cdr3_length: 15
d_call: .
j_call: TRBJ1-1
cdr3_nt: TGTGCCAGCAGCTTAGTGAGCTGGGAGAACACTGAAGCTTTCTTT
cdr3_aa: CASSLVSWENTEAFF

v_call: TRBV7-3
clone_size: many
cdr3_length: 15
d_call: TRBD2
j_call: TRBJ2-5
cdr3_nt: TGTGCCAGCAGCCTAACCGGGACTAGGGGTGAGACCCAGTACTTC
cdr3_aa: CASSLTGTRGETQYF

v_call: TRBV10-3
clone_size: .
cdr3_length: 14
d_call: .
j_call: TRBJ1-1
cdr3_nt: TGTGCCATCAGTGAAGGCAGGGAGTACACTGAAGCTTTCTTT
cdr3_aa: CAISEGREYTEAFF

v_call: TRBV7-8
clone_size: .
cdr3_length: 13
d_call: .
j_call: TRBJ2-7
cdr3_nt: TGTGCCAGCAGCGGAGCGGGTCCCTACGAGCAGTACTTC
cdr3_aa: CASSGAGPYEQYF

v_call: TRBV12-3/TRBV12-4
clone_size: many
cdr3_length: 15
d_call: TRBD2
j_call: TRBJ2-7
cdr3_nt: TGTGCCAGCAGCCCAGCGGGAGGCCTAGCCTACGAGCAGTACTTC
cdr3_aa: CASSPAGGLAYEQYF

v_call: TRBV15
clone_size: many
cdr3_length: 14
d_call: .
j_call: TRBJ1-5
cdr3_nt: TGTGCCACCAGCAGAGATCAGATGAATCAGCCCCAGCATTTT
cdr3_aa: CATSRDQMNQPQHF

v_call: TRBV5-5
clone_size: .
cdr3_length: 23
d_call: .
j_call: TRBJ2-6
cdr3_nt: TGTGCCAGCAGCTTGGATCCTTTGTGGCCGACCAACAGATTCAGATCTGGGGCCAACGTCCTGACTTTC
cdr3_aa: CASSLDPLWPTNRFRSGANVLTF

v_call: TRBV3-1
clone_size: many
cdr3_length: 13
d_call: .
j_call: TRBJ1-5
cdr3_nt: TGTGCCAGCAGCCAAGCGAGTAATCAGCCCCAGCATTTT
cdr3_aa: CASSQASNQPQHF

v_call: TRBV18
clone_size: many
cdr3_length: 15
d_call: TRBD2
j_call: TRBJ2-7
cdr3_nt: TGTGCCAGCTCACCAGCTGGGACTAGCGGTTACGAGCAGTACTTC
cdr3_aa: CASSPAGTSGYEQYF

v_call: TRBV6-1
clone_size: many
cdr3_length: 15
d_call: .
j_call: TRBJ1-1
cdr3_nt: TGTGCCAGCAGTGATAGGGGAATTCGGGACACTGAAGCTTTCTTT
cdr3_aa: CASSDRGIRDTEAFF

v_call: TRBV6-1
clone_size: .
cdr3_length: 15
d_call: .
j_call: TRBJ1-3
cdr3_nt: TGTGCCAGCAGTGACCTGATTCGCTCTGGAAACACCATATATTTT
cdr3_aa: CASSDLIRSGNTIYF

v_call: TRBV24-1
clone_size: few
cdr3_length: 15
d_call: TRBD1
j_call: TRBJ2-5
cdr3_nt: TGTGCCACCAGTGATTTGGACAGGGGGCAGGAGACCCAGTACTTC
cdr3_aa: CATSDLDRGQETQYF

v_call: TRBV27
clone_size: .
cdr3_length: 18
d_call: TRBD1
j_call: TRBJ1-4
cdr3_nt: TGTGCCAGCAGGCCCAGCGGTCGAAGACAGGGAGGTTATGGAAAACTGTTTTTT
cdr3_aa: CASRPSGRRQGGYGKLFF

v_call: TRBV7-3
clone_size: .
cdr3_length: 15
d_call: TRBD1
j_call: TRBJ2-2
cdr3_nt: TGTGCCAGCAGCACAAATCAGGGGGCAACCGGGGAGCTGTTTTTT
cdr3_aa: CASSTNQGATGELFF

v_call: TRBV11-2
clone_size: many
cdr3_length: 13
d_call: .
j_call: TRBJ1-5
cdr3_nt: TGTGCCAGCAGCTTAACACGGTCCCAGCCCCAGCATTTT
cdr3_aa: CASSLTRSQPQHF

v_call: TRBV7-2
clone_size: many
cdr3_length: 14
d_call: .
j_call: TRBJ2-7
cdr3_nt: TGTGCCAGCAGCTTAAACTCAGGGGTCTACGAGCAGTACTTC
cdr3_aa: CASSLNSGVYEQYF

v_call: TRBV6-1
clone_size: many
cdr3_length: 13
d_call: .
j_call: TRBJ1-4
cdr3_nt: TGTGCCAGTTGGGAGGCAGGTGCTGGAAAACTGTTTTTT
cdr3_aa: CASWEAGAGKLFF

v_call: TRBV7-6
clone_size: many
cdr3_length: 15
d_call: .
j_call: TRBJ1-4
cdr3_nt: TGTGCCAGCAGCTCCTCCGGGACATCTGGGGAAAAACTGTTTTTT
cdr3_aa: CASSSSGTSGEKLFF

v_call: TRBV18
clone_size: few
cdr3_length: 14
d_call: TRBD1
j_call: TRBJ1-5
cdr3_nt: TGTGCCAGCTCACGGACAGGGAGCGACGAGCCCCAGCATTTT
cdr3_aa: CASSRTGSDEPQHF

v_call: TRBV6-5
clone_size: many
cdr3_length: 15
d_call: TRBD2
j_call: TRBJ2-7
cdr3_nt: TGTGCCAGCAGTTCCCCCGGGGGGAGCTCCTACGAGCAGTACTTC
cdr3_aa: CASSSPGGSSYEQYF

v_call: TRBV6-5
clone_size: few
cdr3_length: 16
d_call: TRBD1
j_call: TRBJ2-2
cdr3_nt: TGTGCCAGCAGTTACGGCTTGGCAGGGGGTTCCGGGGAGCTGTTTTTT
cdr3_aa: CASSYGLAGGSGELFF

v_call: TRBV13
clone_size: many
cdr3_length: 12
d_call: .
j_call: TRBJ1-2
cdr3_nt: TGTGCCAGCAGCAAGGACTTCTATGGCTACACCTTC
cdr3_aa: CASSKDFYGYTF

v_call: TRBV3-1
clone_size: many
cdr3_length: 15
d_call: TRBD2
j_call: TRBJ2-5
cdr3_nt: TGTGCCAGCAGCACTCGGACTAGCGGGAAAGAGACCCAGTACTTC
cdr3_aa: CASSTRTSGKETQYF

v_call: TRBV28
clone_size: many
cdr3_length: 15
d_call: TRBD1
j_call: TRBJ2-7
cdr3_nt: TGTGCCAGCGCCAGGGGACAGGGTTTTTTTGGCGAGCAGTACTTC
cdr3_aa: CASARGQGFFGEQYF

v_call: TRBV29-1
clone_size: few
cdr3_length: 8
d_call: .
j_call: TRBJ1-1
cdr3_nt: TGCAGCGTCCCTAGTGCTTTCTTT
cdr3_aa: CSVPSAFF

v_call: TRBV28
clone_size: many
cdr3_length: 14
d_call: TRBD1
j_call: TRBJ2-5
cdr3_nt: TGTGCCAGCAGAGGTCAGGACAGGCCGAAGACCCAGTACTTC
cdr3_aa: CASRGQDRPKTQYF

v_call: TRBV2
clone_size: many
cdr3_length: 13
d_call: .
j_call: TRBJ1-5
cdr3_nt: TGTGCCAGCAGTGAAGAGGGCCTTCAGCCCCAGCATTTT
cdr3_aa: CASSEEGLQPQHF

v_call: TRBV7-6
clone_size: .
cdr3_length: 18
d_call: TRBD2
j_call: TRBJ2-5
cdr3_nt: TGTGCCAGCAGCCGAAACATCCTGACTAGCGGGAGCGGGGAGACCCAGTACTTC
cdr3_aa: CASSRNILTSGSGETQYF